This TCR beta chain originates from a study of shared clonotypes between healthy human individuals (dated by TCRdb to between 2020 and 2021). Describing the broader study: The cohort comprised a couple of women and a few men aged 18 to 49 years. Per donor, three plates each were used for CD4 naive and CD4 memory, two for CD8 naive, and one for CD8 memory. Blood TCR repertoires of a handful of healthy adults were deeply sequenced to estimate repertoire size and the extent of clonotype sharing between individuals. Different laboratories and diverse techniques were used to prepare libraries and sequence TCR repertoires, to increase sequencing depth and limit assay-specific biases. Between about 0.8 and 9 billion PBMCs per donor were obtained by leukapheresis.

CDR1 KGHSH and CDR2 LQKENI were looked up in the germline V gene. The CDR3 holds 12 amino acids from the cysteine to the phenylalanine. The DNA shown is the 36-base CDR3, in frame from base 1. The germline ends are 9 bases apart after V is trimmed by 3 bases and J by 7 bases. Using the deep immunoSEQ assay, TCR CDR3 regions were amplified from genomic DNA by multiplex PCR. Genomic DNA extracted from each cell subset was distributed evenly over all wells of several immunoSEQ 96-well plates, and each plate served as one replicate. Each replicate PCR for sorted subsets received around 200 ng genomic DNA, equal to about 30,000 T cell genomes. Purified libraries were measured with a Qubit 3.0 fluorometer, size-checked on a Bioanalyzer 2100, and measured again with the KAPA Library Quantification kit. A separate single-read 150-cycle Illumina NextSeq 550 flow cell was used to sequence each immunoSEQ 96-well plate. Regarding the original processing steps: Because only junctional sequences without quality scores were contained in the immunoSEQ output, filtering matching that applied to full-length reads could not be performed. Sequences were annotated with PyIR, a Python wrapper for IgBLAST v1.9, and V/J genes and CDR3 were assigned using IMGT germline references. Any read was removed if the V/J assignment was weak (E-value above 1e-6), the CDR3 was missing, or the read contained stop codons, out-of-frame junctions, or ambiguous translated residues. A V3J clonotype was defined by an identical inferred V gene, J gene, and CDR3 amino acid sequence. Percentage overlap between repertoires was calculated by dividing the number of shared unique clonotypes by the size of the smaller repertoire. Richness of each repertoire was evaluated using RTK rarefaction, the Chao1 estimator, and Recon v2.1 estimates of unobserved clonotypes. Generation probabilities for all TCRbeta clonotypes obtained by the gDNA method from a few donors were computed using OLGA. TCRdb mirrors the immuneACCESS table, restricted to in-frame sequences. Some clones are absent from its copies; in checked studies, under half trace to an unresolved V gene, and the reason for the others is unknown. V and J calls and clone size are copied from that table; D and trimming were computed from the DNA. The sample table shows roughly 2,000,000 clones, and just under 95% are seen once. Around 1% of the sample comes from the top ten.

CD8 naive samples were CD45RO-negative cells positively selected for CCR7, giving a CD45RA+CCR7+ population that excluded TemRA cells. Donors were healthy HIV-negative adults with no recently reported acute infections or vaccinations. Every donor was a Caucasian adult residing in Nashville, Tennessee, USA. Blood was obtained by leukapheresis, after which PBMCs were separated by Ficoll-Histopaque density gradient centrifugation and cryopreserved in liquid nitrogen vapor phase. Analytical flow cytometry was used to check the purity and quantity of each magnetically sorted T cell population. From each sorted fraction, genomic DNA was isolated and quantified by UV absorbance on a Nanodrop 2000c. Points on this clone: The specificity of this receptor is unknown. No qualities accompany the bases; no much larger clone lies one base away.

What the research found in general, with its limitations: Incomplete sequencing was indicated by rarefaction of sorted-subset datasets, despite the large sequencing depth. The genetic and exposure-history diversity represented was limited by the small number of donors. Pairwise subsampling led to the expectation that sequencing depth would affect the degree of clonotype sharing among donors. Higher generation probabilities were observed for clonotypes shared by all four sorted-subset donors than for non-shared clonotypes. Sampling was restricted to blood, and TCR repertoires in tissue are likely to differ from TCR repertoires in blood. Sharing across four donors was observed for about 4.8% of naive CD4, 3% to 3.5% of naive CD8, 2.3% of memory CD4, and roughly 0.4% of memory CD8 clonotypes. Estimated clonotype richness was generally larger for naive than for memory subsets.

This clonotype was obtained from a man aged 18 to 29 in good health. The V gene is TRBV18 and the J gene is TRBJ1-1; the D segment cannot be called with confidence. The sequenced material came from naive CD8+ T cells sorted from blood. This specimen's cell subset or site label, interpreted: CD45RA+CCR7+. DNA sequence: TGTGCCAGCTCACCTGGATCTCTTGAAGCTTTCTTT. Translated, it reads CASSPGSLEAFF.